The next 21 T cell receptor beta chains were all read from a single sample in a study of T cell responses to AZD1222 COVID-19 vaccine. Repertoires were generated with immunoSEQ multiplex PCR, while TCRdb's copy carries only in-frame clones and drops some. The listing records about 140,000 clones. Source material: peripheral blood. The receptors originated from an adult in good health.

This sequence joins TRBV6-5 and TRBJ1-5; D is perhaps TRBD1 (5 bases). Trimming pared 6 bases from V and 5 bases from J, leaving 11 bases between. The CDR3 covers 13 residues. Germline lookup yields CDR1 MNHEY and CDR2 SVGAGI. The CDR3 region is CASREGPDQPQHF. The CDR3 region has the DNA TGTGCCAGCAGGGAGGGGCCAGATCAGCCCCAGCATTTT.

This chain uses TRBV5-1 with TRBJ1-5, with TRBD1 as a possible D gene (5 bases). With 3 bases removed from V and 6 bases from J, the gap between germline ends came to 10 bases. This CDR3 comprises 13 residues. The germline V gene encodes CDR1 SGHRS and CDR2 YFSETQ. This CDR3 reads CASSWGRGQPQHF. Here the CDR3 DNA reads TGCGCCAGCAGCTGGGGGAGGGGTCAGCCCCAGCATTTT.

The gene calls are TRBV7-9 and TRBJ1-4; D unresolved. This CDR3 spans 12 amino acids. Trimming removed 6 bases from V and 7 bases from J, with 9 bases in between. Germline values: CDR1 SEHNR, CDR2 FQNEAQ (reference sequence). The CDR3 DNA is TGTGCCAGCAGTCTACTTCCTGAAAAACTGTTTTTT. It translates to CASSLLPEKLFF.

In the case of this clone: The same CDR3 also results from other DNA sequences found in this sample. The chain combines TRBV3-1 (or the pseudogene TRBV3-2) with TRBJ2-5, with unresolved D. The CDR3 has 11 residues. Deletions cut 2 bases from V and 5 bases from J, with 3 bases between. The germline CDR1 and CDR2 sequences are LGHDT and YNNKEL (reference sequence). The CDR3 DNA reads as TGTGCCAGCAGCCAAAGGGAGACCCAGTACTTC. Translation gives CASSQRETQYF.

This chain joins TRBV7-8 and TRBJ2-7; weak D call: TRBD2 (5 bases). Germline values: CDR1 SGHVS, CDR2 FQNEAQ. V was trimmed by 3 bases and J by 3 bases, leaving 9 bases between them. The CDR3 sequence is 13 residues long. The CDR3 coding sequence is TGTGCCAGCAGCTTTACCCGGGACTACGAGCAGTACTTC. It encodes CASSFTRDYEQYF.

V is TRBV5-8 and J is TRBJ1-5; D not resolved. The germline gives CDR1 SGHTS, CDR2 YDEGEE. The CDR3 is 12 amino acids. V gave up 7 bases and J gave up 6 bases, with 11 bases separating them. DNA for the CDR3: TGTGCCAGCGCCGAAGGCCTTCAGCCCCAGCATTTT. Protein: CASAEGLQPQHF.

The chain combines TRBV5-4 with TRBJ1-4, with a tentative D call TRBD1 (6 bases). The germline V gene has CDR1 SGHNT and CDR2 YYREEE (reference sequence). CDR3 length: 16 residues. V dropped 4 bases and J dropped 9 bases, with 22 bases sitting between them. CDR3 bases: TGTGCCAGCAGCCCGGGACAATCCGAGGGAATGAAAAAACTGTTTTTT. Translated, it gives CASSPGQSEGMKKLFF.

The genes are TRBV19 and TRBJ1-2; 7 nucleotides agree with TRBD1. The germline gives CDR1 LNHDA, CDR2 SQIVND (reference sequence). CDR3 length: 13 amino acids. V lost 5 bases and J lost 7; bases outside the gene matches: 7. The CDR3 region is CASSVDREGGYTF. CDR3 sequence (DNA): TGTGCCAGTAGTGTCGACAGGGAAGGTGGCTACACCTTC.

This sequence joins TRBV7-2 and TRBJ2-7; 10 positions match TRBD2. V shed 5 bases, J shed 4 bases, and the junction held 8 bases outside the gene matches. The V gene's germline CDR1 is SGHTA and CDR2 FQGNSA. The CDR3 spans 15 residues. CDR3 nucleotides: TGTGCCAGCAGCGAGGGTAGCGGGGGGATGTACGAGCAGTACTTC. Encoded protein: CASSEGSGGMYEQYF.

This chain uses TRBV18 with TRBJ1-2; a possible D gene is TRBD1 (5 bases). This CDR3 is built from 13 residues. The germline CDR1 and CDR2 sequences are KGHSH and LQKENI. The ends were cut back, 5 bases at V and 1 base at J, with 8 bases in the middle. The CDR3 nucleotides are TGTGCCAGCTCATCGACAGATAACTATGGCTACACCTTC. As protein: CASSSTDNYGYTF.

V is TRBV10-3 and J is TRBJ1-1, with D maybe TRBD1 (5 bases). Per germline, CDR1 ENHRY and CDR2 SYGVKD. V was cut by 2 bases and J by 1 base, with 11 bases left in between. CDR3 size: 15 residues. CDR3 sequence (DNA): TGTGCCATCAGTGAGGTAGCTGGGGGGAACACTGAAGCTTTCTTT. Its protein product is CAISEVAGGNTEAFF.

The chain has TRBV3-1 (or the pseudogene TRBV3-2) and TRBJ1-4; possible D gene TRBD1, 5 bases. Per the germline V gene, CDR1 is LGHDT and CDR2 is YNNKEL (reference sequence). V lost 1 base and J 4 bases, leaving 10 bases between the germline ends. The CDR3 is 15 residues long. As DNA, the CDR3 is TGTGCCAGCAGCCAAGGGCCAGGGCTTAATGAAAAACTGTTTTTT. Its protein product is CASSQGPGLNEKLFF.

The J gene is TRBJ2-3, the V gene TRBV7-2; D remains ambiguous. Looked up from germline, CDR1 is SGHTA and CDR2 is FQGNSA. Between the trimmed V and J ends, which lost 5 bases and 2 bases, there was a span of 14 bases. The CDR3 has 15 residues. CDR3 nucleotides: TGTGCCAGCAGCCGCGTCGGCGGCCTCACAGATACGCAGTATTTT. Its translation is CASSRVGGLTDTQYF.

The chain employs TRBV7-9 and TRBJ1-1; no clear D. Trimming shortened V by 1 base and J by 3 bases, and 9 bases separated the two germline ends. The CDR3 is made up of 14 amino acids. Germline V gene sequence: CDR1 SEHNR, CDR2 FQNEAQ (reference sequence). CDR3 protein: CASSLVGGHTEAFF. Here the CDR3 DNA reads TGTGCCAGCAGCTTAGTGGGCGGGCACACTGAAGCTTTCTTT.

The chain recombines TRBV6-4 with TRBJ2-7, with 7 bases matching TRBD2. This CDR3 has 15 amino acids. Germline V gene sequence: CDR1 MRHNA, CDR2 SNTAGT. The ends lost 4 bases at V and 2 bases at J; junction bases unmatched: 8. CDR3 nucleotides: TGTGCCAGCAGTGCCTCGGCGGGGGAAACCTACGAGCAGTACTTC. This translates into CASSASAGETYEQYF.

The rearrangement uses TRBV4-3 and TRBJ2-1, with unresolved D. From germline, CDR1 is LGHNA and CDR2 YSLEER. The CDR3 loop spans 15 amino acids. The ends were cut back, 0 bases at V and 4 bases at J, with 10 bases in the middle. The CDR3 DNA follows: TGCGCCAGCAGCCAAGATCGAGGAAGATACAATGAGCAGTTCTTC. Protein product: CASSQDRGRYNEQFF.

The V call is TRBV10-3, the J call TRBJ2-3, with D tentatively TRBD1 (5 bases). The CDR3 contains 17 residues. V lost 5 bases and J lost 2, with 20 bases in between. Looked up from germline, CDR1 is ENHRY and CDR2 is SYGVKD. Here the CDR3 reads CAISSDVRTTSTDTQYF. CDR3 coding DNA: TGTGCCATCAGTTCCGATGTCCGGACAACCTCCACAGATACGCAGTATTTT.

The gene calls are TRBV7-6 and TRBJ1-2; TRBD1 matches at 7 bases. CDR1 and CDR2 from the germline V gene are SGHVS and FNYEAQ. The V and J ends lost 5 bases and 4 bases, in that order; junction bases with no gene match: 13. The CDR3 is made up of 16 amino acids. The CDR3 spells CASSGRGGATGYGYTF. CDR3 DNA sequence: TGTGCCAGCAGCGGCAGGGGGGGGGCCACCGGCTATGGCTACACCTTC.

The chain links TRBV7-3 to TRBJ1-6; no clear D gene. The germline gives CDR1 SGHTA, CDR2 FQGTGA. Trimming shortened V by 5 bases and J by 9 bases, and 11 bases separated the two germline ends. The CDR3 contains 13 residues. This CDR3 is CASSLHTSSPLHF. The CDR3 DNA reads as TGTGCCAGCAGCCTCCATACAAGTTCACCCCTCCACTTT.

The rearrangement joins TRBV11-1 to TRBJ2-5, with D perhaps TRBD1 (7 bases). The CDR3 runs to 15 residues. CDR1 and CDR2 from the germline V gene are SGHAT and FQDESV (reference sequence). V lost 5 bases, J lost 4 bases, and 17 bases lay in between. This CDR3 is CASSPYRGGGETQYF. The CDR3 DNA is TGTGCCAGCAGCCCCTACAGGGGAGGTGGAGAGACCCAGTACTTC.

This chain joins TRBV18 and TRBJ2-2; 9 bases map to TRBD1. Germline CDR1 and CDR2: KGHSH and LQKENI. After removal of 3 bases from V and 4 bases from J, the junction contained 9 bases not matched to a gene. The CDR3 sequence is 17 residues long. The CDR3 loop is CASSPPQGQGSTGELFF. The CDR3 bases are TGTGCCAGCTCACCGCCCCAGGGACAGGGTAGCACCGGGGAGCTGTTTTTT.